This is a list of T cell receptor beta chains from one sample in a study of pediatric ulcerative colitis. Data came from immunoSEQ multiplex PCR; TCRdb stores just in-frame clones and leaves some out. The table lists approximately 17,000 clones, 70% to 80% of them singletons, with approximately 8% in the top ten. Sequences were obtained from gut tissue. The receptors stem from a boy younger than 18 who was a control in a study of pediatric ulcerative colitis. The CDR3 runs from the conserved cysteine through the conserved F or W. The D gene is left open where the match is weak. Some rows mark clone size as missing; the rest say once, few, many or name a class of expanded clone.

D	V	size	length	J	DNA	CDR3
TRBD2	TRBV7-3	.	16	TRBJ2-3	TGTGCCAGCAGCACGACTAGCGGGGGCGACACAGATACGCAGTATTTT	CASSTTSGGDTDTQYF
TRBD2	TRBV27	.	14	TRBJ2-3	TGTGCCAGCAATAAGCGGGGGGTCACAGATACGCAGTATTTT	CASNKRGVTDTQYF
TRBD1	TRBV19	.	13	TRBJ2-3	TGTGCCAGTACTACAGGGGGCGTAGATACGCAGTATTTT	CASTTGGVDTQYF
TRBD1	TRBV18	.	15	TRBJ1-5	TGTGCCAGCTCACGGGACAGGGGGCCGGATCAGCCCCAGCATTTT	CASSRDRGPDQPQHF
.	TRBV5-5	.	16	TRBJ1-4	TGTGCCAGCAGCTTGGAACCGACAGCCTCTAATGAAAAACTGTTTTTT	CASSLEPTASNEKLFF
TRBD1	TRBV7-8	.	18	TRBJ1-6	TGTGCCAGCAGCTTCCGGACAGGGCCGAGCTCCTATAATTCACCCCTCCACTTT	CASSFRTGPSSYNSPLHF
.	TRBV27	.	12	TRBJ2-1	TGTGCCAGCAGTCGGACGGGAATAAGGCAGTTCTTC	CASSRTGIRQFF
.	TRBV27	.	15	TRBJ1-6	TGTGCCAGCAGTTTTGAGAGCTCCTATAATTCACCCCTCCACTTT	CASSFESSYNSPLHF
.	TRBV2	.	14	TRBJ2-2	TGTGCCAGCAGTTGGGACCAGGACACCGGGGAGCTGTTTTTT	CASSWDQDTGELFF
TRBD2	TRBV19	.	15	TRBJ2-3	TGTGCCAGTAGTCTCCAGCGGGAGTTGGCAGATACGCAGTATTTT	CASSLQRELADTQYF
TRBD2	TRBV27	.	15	TRBJ2-1	TGTGCCAGCAGTTTTATAGCGGGAGGGTACAATGAGCAGTTCTTC	CASSFIAGGYNEQFF
.	TRBV11-2	few	13	TRBJ1-1	TGTGCCAGCAGCTTAGGACAGAACACTGAAGCTTTCTTT	CASSLGQNTEAFF
.	TRBV20-1	.	11	TRBJ2-7	TGCAGTGCTAGTCGCTCCTACGAGCAGTACTTC	CSASRSYEQYF
.	TRBV29-1	.	8	TRBJ1-2	TGCAGCGCAGATGGCTACACCTTC	CSADGYTF
.	TRBV10-2	.	14	TRBJ2-3	TGCGCCAGCAGTGTTTTAGCGGGCACAGATACGCAGTATTTT	CASSVLAGTDTQYF
TRBD2	TRBV11-1	.	18	TRBJ2-2	TGTGCCAGCAGCCCTACTAGCGGGGGGGTTCTCGGCACCGGGGAGCTGTTTTTT	CASSPTSGGVLGTGELFF
TRBD1	TRBV29-1	.	14	TRBJ1-2	TGCAGCGTTGATACACGGGACAGCGACTATGGCTACACCTTC	CSVDTRDSDYGYTF